Listed below are T cell receptor beta chains from one sample, sequenced in a study of lymphopenia after photon versus proton radiotherapy. The assay was immunoSEQ multiplex PCR, and TCRdb's table has in-frame clones only and misses some. This sample yields some 30,000 clones, of which roughly 87% are seen a single time; less than 8.5% belongs to the top ten. The sequencing here drew on peripheral blood, taken from a patient treated with proton-based radiotherapy. The source of these receptors is a woman in her seventies with pancreatic cancer. Some clones in this sample may be carry-over from other donors' samples. Both conserved end residues are part of each CDR3. The D gene is left open where the match is weak.

CDR3aa | j_gene | v_gene | d_gene
CASSQELAGANEQFF | TRBJ2-1 | TRBV14 | TRBD2
CAISKADSYNEQFF | TRBJ2-1 | TRBV10-3 | NA
CASSNIAGLYNDVQFF | TRBJ2-1 | TRBV6-6 | TRBD2
CASSRSDRGYGEQYF | TRBJ2-7 | TRBV7-8 | NA
CASSQDRTGGPKKLFF | TRBJ1-4 | TRBV4-1 | TRBD1
CASRGIEDTQYF | TRBJ2-3 | TRBV6-1 | NA
CAWRRGGGNEQFF | TRBJ2-1 | TRBV30 | NA
CASSQEGQINTEAFF | TRBJ1-1 | TRBV4-2 | NA
CASSFGQGHQPQHF | TRBJ1-5 | TRBV11-2 | TRBD1
CATSRGDSSYEQYF | TRBJ2-7 | TRBV15 | NA
CASSALYGYTF | TRBJ1-2 | TRBV27 | NA
CASSPGGQETQYF | TRBJ2-5 | TRBV19 | NA
CASSQGASGSHEQYF | TRBJ2-7 | TRBV4-3 | TRBD2
CASSDGYSSNTEAFF | TRBJ1-1 | TRBV5-4 | NA
CASSPLTSTDTQYF | TRBJ2-3 | TRBV11-2 | NA
CASSQDRTYEQYF | TRBJ2-7 | TRBV19 | NA
CASSSGGTSTDTQYF | TRBJ2-3 | TRBV6-5 | TRBD2
CASMGGVYGYTF | TRBJ1-2 | TRBV28 | NA
CAWSKSSGAYNEQFF | TRBJ2-1 | TRBV30 | TRBD2
CASSQEFREQYRDTQYF | TRBJ2-3 | TRBV4-2 | NA
CASRSHEGSYEQYF | TRBJ2-7 | TRBV4-2 | NA
CASREQGDQPQHF | TRBJ1-5 | TRBV28 | TRBD1
CASSQTLGLAGGFAYNEQFF | TRBJ2-1 | TRBV14 | TRBD2
CASRSTAGGEKLFF | TRBJ1-4 | TRBV7-9 | NA
CASSLVLAGVGTDTQYF | TRBJ2-3 | TRBV7-9 | TRBD2
CASSPGTSFQETQYF | TRBJ2-5 | TRBV7-2 | TRBD2
CASSPPVGSNNSPLHF | TRBJ1-6 | TRBV18 | NA
CTSSQGGQGRDQPQHF | TRBJ1-5 | TRBV1 | NA
CASSKVPGQGYNEQFF | TRBJ2-1 | TRBV21-1 | NA
CASSPGRGTEAFF | TRBJ1-1 | TRBV18 | NA
CASSLVGLTGELFF | TRBJ2-2 | TRBV7-9 | NA
CASSSRGYGYTF | TRBJ1-2 | TRBV7-2 | TRBD1
CASSLDRGTLREQYF | TRBJ2-7 | TRBV18 | TRBD1
CASSVGEPRVLSNEKLFF | TRBJ1-4 | TRBV9 | NA
CASSEGTAYNEQFF | TRBJ2-1 | TRBV6-6 | TRBD1
CSVGQGATPYEQYF | TRBJ2-7 | TRBV29-1 | NA
CASSLIGYGYTF | TRBJ1-2 | TRBV28 | NA
CATSTRTAQETQYF | TRBJ2-5 | TRBV15 | NA
CASSLVRSTDTQYF | TRBJ2-3 | TRBV11-2 | NA
CASRRDREFGNTIYF | TRBJ1-3 | TRBV6-1 | TRBD1
CAWSVSQGHQPQHF | TRBJ1-5 | TRBV30 | NA
CASSTGTVSYGYTF | TRBJ1-2 | TRBV6-5 | NA
CASSLKGAEFF | TRBJ2-1 | TRBV27 | NA
CASSTGGSYEQYF | TRBJ2-7 | TRBV5-1 | NA
CASSRRGQENTGELFF | TRBJ2-2 | TRBV5-1 | NA
CASRRGGNTEAFF | TRBJ1-1 | TRBV27 | NA
CASRGQGYQPQHF | TRBJ1-5 | TRBV6-4 | TRBD1
CASSTGGRVGYTF | TRBJ1-2 | TRBV28 | NA
CASSLQVPETYGYTF | TRBJ1-2 | TRBV5-1 | NA
CASSLVGTPTDTQYF | TRBJ2-3 | TRBV5-4 | NA